The present T cell receptor (beta chain) was sequenced within a study of T cell changes during pregnancy in multiple sclerosis. Only in-frame clones appear in the TCRdb table, and some are missing; sequencing was by immunoSEQ multiplex PCR. Among roughly 90,000 clones listed, roughly 90% were seen once. V gave up 1 base and J gave up 5 bases, with 8 bases separating them. The CDR3 extends over 13 amino acids. In germline, CDR1 is SGHAT, CDR2 FQNNGV. Sequenced material: peripheral blood, taken in the first trimester of pregnancy. V gene TRBV11-2 combines with J gene TRBJ1-1; D is ambiguous. The receptor comes from a female donor in good health, enrolled as a control in a pregnancy study. The CDR3 nucleotides are TGTGCCAGCAGCTTAGGAGGCCAGACTGAAGCTTTCTTT. Translating gives CASSLGGQTEAFF.